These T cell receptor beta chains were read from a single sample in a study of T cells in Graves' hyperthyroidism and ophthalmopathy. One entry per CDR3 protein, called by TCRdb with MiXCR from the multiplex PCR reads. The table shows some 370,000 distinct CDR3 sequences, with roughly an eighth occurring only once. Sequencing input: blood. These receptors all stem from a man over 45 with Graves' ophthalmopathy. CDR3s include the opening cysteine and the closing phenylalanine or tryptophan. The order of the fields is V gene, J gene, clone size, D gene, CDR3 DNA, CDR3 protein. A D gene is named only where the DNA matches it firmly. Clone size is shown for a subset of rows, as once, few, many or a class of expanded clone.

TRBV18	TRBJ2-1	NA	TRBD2	TGTGCCAGCTCCCGCGAGGGCGGGAGGGGAGTTGCTGAGCAGTTCTTC	CASSREGGRGVAEQFF
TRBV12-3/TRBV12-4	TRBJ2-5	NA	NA	TGTGCCAGCACTGCAGGGAAGCAGACCCAGTACTTC	CASTAGKQTQYF
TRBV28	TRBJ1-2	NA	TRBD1	TGTGCCAGCAGCTTCGTCCCGGGACAGGTCGATGGCTACACCTTC	CASSFVPGQVDGYTF
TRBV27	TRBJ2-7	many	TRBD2	TGTGCCAGCAGTTCCCTCGCGGGAGGGCCCTCTACGGAACAGTACTTC	CASSSLAGGPSTEQYF
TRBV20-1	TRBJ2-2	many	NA	TGCAGTGCTAGCTATTCAGCGACCGCCGGGGAGCTGTTTTTT	CSASYSATAGELFF
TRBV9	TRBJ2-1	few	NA	TGTGCCAGCAGCGCCGTATGGGAGAGCTCCTACAATGAGCAGTTCTTC	CASSAVWESSYNEQFF
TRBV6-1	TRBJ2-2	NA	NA	TGTGCCAGCAGTGAAGCGACTCCCCGGGAGCTGTTTTTT	CASSEATPRELFF
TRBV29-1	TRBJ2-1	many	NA	TGCAGCGTTGAAGGGCAGGGTATCTACAATGAGCAGTTCTTC	CSVEGQGIYNEQFF
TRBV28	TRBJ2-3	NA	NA	TGTGCCAGCAGTCAATCCAAGGGGGAGTCATCGGTGCGAGATACGCAGTATTTT	CASSQSKGESSVRDTQYF
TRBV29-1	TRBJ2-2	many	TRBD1	TGCAGCGTCACAGGGACAGCGAACACCGGGGAGCTGTTTTTT	CSVTGTANTGELFF
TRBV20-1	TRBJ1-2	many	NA	TGCAGTGCTAACGACGGCTATGGCTACACCTTC	CSANDGYGYTF
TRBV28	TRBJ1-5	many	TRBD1	TGTGCCATCCAGGACAGGGCGAAACAGCCCCAGCATTTT	CAIQDRAKQPQHF
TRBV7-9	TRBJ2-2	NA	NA	TGTGCCAGCAGCTCAATAAACACCGGGGAGCTGTTTTTT	CASSSINTGELFF
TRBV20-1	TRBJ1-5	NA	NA	TGCAGTGCTAGAGATTGGGGAGGGAGGGACCAAAGCAATCAGCCCCAGCATTTT	CSARDWGGRDQSNQPQHF
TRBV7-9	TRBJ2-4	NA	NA	TGTGCCAGCAGCCCCGGGACAACCAAAAACATTCAGTACTTC	CASSPGTTKNIQYF